The clone carrying this TCR beta chain has at least ten counts. Its target is unknown. Tregs were sorted as CD4+CD25+CD127-/low cells. Trimming took off 5 bases at V and 7 bases at J, with 22 bases between the two ends. The V gene's germline CDR1 is KGHDR and CDR2 SFDVKD. The CDR3 loop spans 17 amino acids. The study's findings and limits: Greatest tumor Treg TCR overlap was with tumor naive CD4+ cells. Tumor memory CD4+ T cell TCR gene usage clustered with blood and lymph node memory CD4+ cells and lymph node naive CD4+ cells. The larger-cohort validation was restricted to a single TCR beta V-J rearrangement rather than whole repertoires.

Constant-region reverse primers amplified full-length variable regions, followed by semi-nested Nested Universal Primer A PCR. MiXCR, run by TCRdb on the 5' RACE reads, gives a single entry per CDR3 protein. This table has over 40,000 distinct CDR3 sequences, less than 25% appearing once. The chain joins TRBV24-1 to TRBJ2-2, with a possible D match to TRBD2 (6 bases). The sequencing sample was made of Tregs sorted from blood. The TCR originated in a female donor with breast cancer. The CDR3 DNA reads as TGTGCCACCAGTGCCATAGGGACGACTAGTCGGAACGGGGAGCTGTTTTTT. Translation gives CATSAIGTTSRNGELFF.